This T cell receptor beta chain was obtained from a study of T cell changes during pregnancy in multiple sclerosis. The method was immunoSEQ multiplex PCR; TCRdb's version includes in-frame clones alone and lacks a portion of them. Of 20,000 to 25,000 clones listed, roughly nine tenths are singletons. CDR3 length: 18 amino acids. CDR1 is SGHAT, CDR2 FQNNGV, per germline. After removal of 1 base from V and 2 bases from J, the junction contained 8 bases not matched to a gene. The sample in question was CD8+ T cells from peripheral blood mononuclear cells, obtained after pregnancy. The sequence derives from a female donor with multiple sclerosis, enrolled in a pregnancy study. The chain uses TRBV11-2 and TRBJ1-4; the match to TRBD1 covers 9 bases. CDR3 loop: CASSLGWTGAATNEKLFF. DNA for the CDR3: TGTGCCAGCAGCTTAGGCTGGACAGGGGCGGCTACTAATGAAAAACTGTTTTTT.